This entry describes one T cell receptor beta chain. The sample belongs to a study of blood T cell repertoires in COVID-19. As originally analysed: Reference gene primer amplification yielded estimated nucleated cell counts. Sequenced by immunoSEQ multiplex PCR; TCRdb stores in-frame clones only, minus some. That table supplies the V and J calls and clone size; D and trimming were determined from the DNA. This table holds hundreds of thousands of clones, roughly nine tenths found once. Specimen: peripheral blood. The receptor comes from a man younger than 30 with active or convalescent COVID-19.

The CDR3 bases are TGTGCCAGTGCGGGACAGCACTCCTACGAGCAGTACTTC. Protein product: CASAGQHSYEQYF. V gene TRBV19 combines with J gene TRBJ2-7, with D perhaps matching TRBD1 (7 bases). This CDR3 spans 13 amino acids. V gave up 8 bases and J gave up 0 bases, with 11 bases separating them. Germline V gene sequence: CDR1 LNHDA, CDR2 SQIVND (reference sequence).